A single sample is the source of the 18 T cell receptor beta chains below, sequenced in a study of blood T cells in healthy people across ages. Next came a second PCR, run for about 7 to 12 cycles, which used a sample-barcoded 5' primer along with a J-beta primer mix. TCRdb re-called the 5' RACE reads through MiXCR, storing one row per CDR3 protein. The table records about 940,000 distinct CDR3 sequences, 48% of them present only once. Sample: blood. The receptors come from a man aged 25 to 45 in good health.

The chain recombines TRBV25-1 with TRBJ1-6; 9 bases map to TRBD1. Germline V gene data show CDR1 as MGHDK and CDR2 as SYGVNS. The CDR3 extends over 16 amino acids. J lost 7 bases, V lost 3 bases, and 7 bases had no gene match. The DNA for the CDR3 is TGTGCCAGCAGTGATTCATCCGGGACAGGGAATTCACCCCTCCACTTT. This codes for CASSDSSGTGNSPLHF.

This clonotype was seen many times. The rearrangement uses TRBV6-1 and TRBJ1-5, with 9 bases matching TRBD1. The germline CDR1 and CDR2 sequences are MNHNS and SASEGT. Losses at the gene ends were 4 bases for V and 14 bases for J; bases not matched to a gene: 6. This CDR3 comprises 12 residues. The CDR3 nucleotides read TGTGCCAGCAGTGCCGAGACAGGGGGGGAGCATTTT. Translation gives CASSAETGGEHF.

This clonotype was recorded a few times. The chain recombines TRBV15 with TRBJ2-3; perhaps TRBD2 as D (6 bases). CDR3 length: 12 residues. Germline CDR1 LNHNV, CDR2 YYDKDF (reference sequence). V was clipped by 2 bases and J by 8 bases, with 8 bases between them. CDR3 in DNA: TGTGCCACCAGCAGACTGGGACTTACGCAGTATTTT. This codes for CATSRLGLTQYF.

This clonotype was counted many times. V usage is TRBV27 and J usage is TRBJ2-5, with D unclear. The CDR3 loop spans 13 amino acids. V lost 3 bases and J 3 bases, leaving 8 bases between the germline ends. Per the germline V gene, CDR1 is MNHEY and CDR2 is SMNVEV (reference sequence). The chain's CDR3 is CASSFYGKETQYF. The CDR3 region has the DNA TGTGCCAGCAGTTTCTACGGAAAAGAGACCCAGTACTTC.

The chain couples TRBV20-1 to TRBJ2-3; TRBD2 matches 10 bases. Germline-derived CDR1 and CDR2 are DFQATT and SNEGSKA (reference sequence). This CDR3 has 16 residues. J gave up 4 bases and V 0 bases, and 7 bases lay outside the gene matches. The CDR3: CSARDPSGGAADTQYF. Here the CDR3 DNA reads TGCAGTGCTAGAGATCCAAGCGGGGGGGCCGCAGATACGCAGTATTTT.

The chain combines TRBV6-1 with TRBJ2-1; 9 bases line up with TRBD2. Germline V gene data show CDR1 as MNHNS and CDR2 as SASEGT. This CDR3 comprises 17 residues. V shed 1 base, J shed 7 bases, and the junction held 11 bases outside the gene matches. The CDR3 nucleotides read TGTGCCAGCAGTGAAGAACTAGCGGGCGTCCTAAGGAATGAGCAGTTCTTC. It codes for CASSEELAGVLRNEQFF.

The J gene is TRBJ1-6, the V gene TRBV5-6; D might be TRBD1 (5 bases). CDR3 length: 13 amino acids. Germline lookup yields CDR1 SGHDT and CDR2 YYEEEE. Deletions cut 4 bases from V and 8 bases from J, with 10 bases between. The CDR3 is CASSGAADSPLHF. DNA for the CDR3: TGTGCCAGCAGCGGGGCAGCTGATTCACCCCTCCACTTT.

The table lists this clonotype with a few counts. CDR3 protein: CASSLGGYSYNEQFF. The DNA of the CDR3 is TGTGCCAGCAGCTTAGGCGGGTACTCCTACAATGAGCAGTTCTTC. The rearrangement uses TRBV11-2 and TRBJ2-1; weak D call: TRBD2 (5 bases). V gave up 1 base and J gave up 0 bases, with 7 bases separating them. The CDR3 is made up of 15 amino acids. Per the germline V gene, CDR1 is SGHAT and CDR2 is FQNNGV.

The gene calls are TRBV29-1 and TRBJ2-4, with TRBD1 as a possible D gene (5 bases). Germline CDR1 SQVTM, CDR2 ANQGSEA. The V gene lost 7 bases and the J gene lost 2 bases, with 15 bases spanning the gap. This CDR3 is built from 14 residues. For the CDR3, the DNA is TGCAGCGGATTAGACGCAGGGACCAAAAACATTCAGTACTTC. Its protein product is CSGLDAGTKNIQYF.

This chain uses TRBV7-9 with TRBJ1-6; possibly TRBD1 for D (5 bases). Trimming removed 1 base from V and 9 bases from J, with 13 bases in between. CDR3 size: 15 residues. Germline CDR1 SEHNR, CDR2 FQNEAQ (reference sequence). The CDR3 nucleotides are TGTGCCAGCAGCTTAGGGGGCAGGGTGTCTTCACCCCTCCACTTT. Its protein is CASSLGGRVSSPLHF.

This clonotype was picked up a small number of times. The chain combines TRBV20-1 with TRBJ1-4; D gene unclear. The CDR3 has 14 residues. The ends were cut back, 0 bases at V and 8 bases at J, with 13 bases in the middle. The V gene's germline CDR1 is DFQATT and CDR2 SNEGSKA (reference sequence). For the CDR3, the DNA is TGCAGTGCTAGAGAAACAGCTGTATGGGAAAAACTGTTTTTT. Amino acids: CSARETAVWEKLFF.

This clonotype was found a few times. The chain employs TRBV28 and TRBJ1-1; D is uncertain. The CDR3 runs to 13 residues. V was clipped by 5 bases and J by 1 base, with 8 bases between them. CDR1 MDHEN and CDR2 SYDVKM come from the germline V gene. CDR3 DNA: TGTGCCAGCAGTCCCGGATCGAACACTGAAGCTTTCTTT. Translated: CASSPGSNTEAFF.

The rearrangement links TRBV20-1 to TRBJ2-4; 10 bases agree with TRBD1. This CDR3 spans 15 amino acids. The germline V gene has CDR1 DFQATT and CDR2 SNEGSKA (reference sequence). The trim removed 3 bases at V and 5 bases at J, leaving 7 bases unmatched. CDR3 sequence: CSARGTGAIENIQYF. The CDR3 nucleotides are TGCAGTGCTAGGGGGACAGGGGCGATTGAAAACATTCAGTACTTC.

This clonotype was seen a few times. The chain uses TRBV4-1 and TRBJ2-7; 11 positions agree with TRBD1. Germline V gene lookup returns CDR1 MGHRA and CDR2 YSYEKL. The CDR3 extends over 17 amino acids. The V gene end was trimmed by 0 bases and the J gene end by 6 bases; junction bases not matched to a gene: 10. CDR3 residues: CASSQEMADRGLFEQYF. The CDR3 coding sequence is TGCGCCAGCAGCCAAGAAATGGCGGACAGGGGGCTTTTCGAGCAGTACTTC.

Concerning this clonotype: Sequence at one end of the junction differs from germline and may be a read error. The rearrangement uses TRBV12-3 or TRBV12-4 and TRBJ2-3; D tentatively fits TRBD1 or TRBD2 (5 bases each). The CDR3 spans 14 residues. DNA of the CDR3: TGTGCCAGCAGTTTAAGAGGGGCCCCAGATACGGAGTATTTC. Its translation: CASSLRGAPDTEYF.

The chain carries TRBV5-1 and TRBJ1-2; tentatively, D is TRBD1 (6 bases). Germline lookup yields CDR1 SGHRS and CDR2 YFSETQ. Trimming removed 4 bases from V and 1 base from J, with 14 bases in between. The CDR3 extends over 15 amino acids. The CDR3 region is CASSPTRTVNYGYTF. The CDR3 nucleotides are TGCGCCAGCAGCCCGACCAGGACAGTTAACTATGGCTACACCTTC.

Only a few counts were recorded for this clonotype. The chain couples TRBV11-2 to TRBJ2-1; the D is unclear. CDR1 is SGHAT and CDR2 is FQNNGV in the germline V gene. This CDR3 has 12 residues. Trimming removed 5 bases from V and 10 bases from J, with 12 bases in between. CDR3 amino acids: CASSPEIWEQFF. The CDR3 DNA is TGTGCCAGCAGCCCGGAAATCTGGGAGCAGTTCTTC.

V and J are TRBV4-3 and TRBJ1-2; D unresolved. V was shortened by 0 bases and J by 2 bases, with 10 bases between the two germline ends. CDR3 size: 15 residues. Germline-derived CDR1 and CDR2 are LGHNA and YSLEER. CDR3 in DNA: TGCGCCAGCAGCCAAGATCTCGGCGAGAACTATGGCTACACCTTC. This gives the protein CASSQDLGENYGYTF.